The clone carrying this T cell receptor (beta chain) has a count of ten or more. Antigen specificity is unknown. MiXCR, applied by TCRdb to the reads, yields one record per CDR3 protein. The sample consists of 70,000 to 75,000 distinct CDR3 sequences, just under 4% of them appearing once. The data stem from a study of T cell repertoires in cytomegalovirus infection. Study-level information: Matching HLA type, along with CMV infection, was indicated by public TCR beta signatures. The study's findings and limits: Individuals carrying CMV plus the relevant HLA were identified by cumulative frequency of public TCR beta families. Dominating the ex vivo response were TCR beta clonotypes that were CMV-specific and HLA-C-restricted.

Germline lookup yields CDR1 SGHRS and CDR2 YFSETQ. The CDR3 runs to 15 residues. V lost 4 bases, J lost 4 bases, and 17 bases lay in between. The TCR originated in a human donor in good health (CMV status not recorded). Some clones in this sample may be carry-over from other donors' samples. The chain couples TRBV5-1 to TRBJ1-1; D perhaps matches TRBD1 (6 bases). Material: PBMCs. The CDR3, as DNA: TGCGCCAGCAGCACCCACACAGGGACGAGCACTGAAGCTTTCTTT. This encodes CASSTHTGTSTEAFF. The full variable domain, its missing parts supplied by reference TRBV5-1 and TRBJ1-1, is KAGVTQTPRYLIKTRGQQVTLSCSPISGHRSVSWYQQTPGQGLQFLFEYFSETQRNKGNFPGRFSGRQFSNSRSEMNVSTLELGDSALYLCASSTHTGTSTEAFFGQGTRLTVV.